Here is one TCR beta chain with its context. The repertoire was sequenced with immunoSEQ multiplex PCR; TCRdb's copy has only in-frame clones and lacks some. The data show some 110,000 clones, about 90% seen once. The data were taken from a study of T cell changes during pregnancy in multiple sclerosis. The germline gives CDR1 ENHRY, CDR2 SYGVKD. This CDR3 spans 14 amino acids. The junction had 10 bases not matched to a gene; V was cut back by 10 bases and J by 2 bases. The rearrangement joins TRBV10-3 to TRBJ1-1; 7 bases are a match to TRBD1. This clonotype was obtained from a female donor with multiple sclerosis, enrolled in a pregnancy study. This material consisted of peripheral blood, taken after pregnancy. The CDR3 nucleotides read TGTGCCACGCTCCGCTCAGGGGGAAACACTGAAGCTTTCTTT. The encoded protein is CATLRSGGNTEAFF.